Listed here are 3 T cell receptor beta chains from one sample, sequenced in a study of identical twins. MiXCR, run by TCRdb on the 5' RACE reads, gives a single entry per CDR3 protein. The data show approximately 890,000 distinct CDR3 sequences, 9% to 15% seen once. The same data also contributed to another study, on yellow fever vaccine responses in identical twins.

Source material: PBMCs. The receptors were gathered from a woman between 18 and 29 years old in good health.

This clonotype was detected ten times or more. V and J are TRBV12-3 or TRBV12-4 and TRBJ1-4; TRBD1 is a possible D gene (5 bases). Trimming removed 5 bases from V and 0 bases from J, with 10 bases in between. This CDR3 spans 15 amino acids. The CDR3 region has the DNA TGTGCCAGCAGTCCGCTGGGGGCAACTAATGAAAAACTGTTTTTT. Its protein is CASSPLGATNEKLFF.

There are many counts of this clonotype. V and J are TRBV4-1 and TRBJ2-1; 7 bases line up with TRBD2. Losses at the gene ends were 8 bases for V and 0 bases for J; bases not matched to a gene: 4. The CDR3 runs to 14 residues. The germline gives CDR1 MGHRA, CDR2 YSYEKL. The CDR3 DNA follows: TGCGCCAGCGGCGGCGGGAGCTCCTACAATGAGCAGTTCTTC. Its translation is CASGGGSSYNEQFF.

The sample holds many counts of this clonotype. The gene calls are TRBV2 and TRBJ1-1, with 7 nucleotides matching TRBD1. Germline V lookup: CDR1 SNHLY, CDR2 FYNNEI. The CDR3 is 17 residues long. V shed 1 base, J shed 0 bases, and the junction held 8 bases outside the gene matches. Written as DNA, the CDR3 is TGTGCCAGCAGTGAAGGCAGGGGGGAGCGGGTGAACACTGAAGCTTTCTTT. Its protein is CASSEGRGERVNTEAFF.